This TCR beta chain was documented in a study of identical twins. Germline V gives CDR1 SGHKS, CDR2 YYEKEE (reference sequence). Trimming cost V 2 bases and J 1 base; bases outside gene matches: 11. The CDR3 sequence is 18 residues long. This clonotype was seen only a few times. Each CDR3 protein gets one entry after TCRdb re-called the 5' RACE reads with MiXCR. The table lists approximately 890,000 distinct CDR3 sequences, over 9% of them singletons. The sample also formed part of further work on yellow fever vaccine responses in identical twins.

The clonotype was recovered from a young woman in good health. V is TRBV5-5 and J is TRBJ2-4; 8 nucleotides match TRBD2. The sample comprised PBMCs. CDR3 loop: CASSLGHSGGPAKNIQYF. CDR3 in DNA: TGTGCCAGCAGCTTAGGCCACTCGGGGGGGCCGGCCAAAAACATTCAGTACTTC. Based on the CDR3 plus reference TRBV5-5 and TRBJ2-4, the full variable domain is DAGVTQSPTHLIKTRGQQVTLRCSPISGHKSVSWYQQVLGQGPQFIFQYYEKEERGRGNFPDRFSARQFPNYSSELNVNALLLGDSALYLCASSLGHSGGPAKNIQYFGAGTRLSVL.